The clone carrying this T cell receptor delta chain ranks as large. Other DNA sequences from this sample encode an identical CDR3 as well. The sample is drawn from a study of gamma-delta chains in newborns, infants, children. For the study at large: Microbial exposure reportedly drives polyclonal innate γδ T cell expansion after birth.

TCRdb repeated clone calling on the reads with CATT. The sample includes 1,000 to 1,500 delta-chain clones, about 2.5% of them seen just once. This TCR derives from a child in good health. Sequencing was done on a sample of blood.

The CDR3 loop reads CALGGAGSGIPMYTDKLIF. CDR3 DNA: TGTGCTCTTGGGGGCGCAGGTTCAGGGATACCCATGTACACCGATAAACTCATCTTT. This chain uses TRDV1 with TRDJ1; TRDD3 aligns across 7 bases. The CDR3 consists of 19 residues. CDR1 and CDR2 from the germline V gene are TSWWSYY and QGS. Trimming cost V 4 bases and J 0 bases; bases outside gene matches: 17.